This entry is about one T cell receptor (beta chain). The sample is drawn from a study of blood T cell repertoires in COVID-19. Study-level background: Donors in the United States, Italy and Spain gave samples during acute or convalescent COVID-19. PBMCs, B-cell-depleted T cells, or T cells were the source of the cDNA or gDNA that made up the material.

The CDR3 is made up of 16 amino acids. Germline V gene sequence: CDR1 LNHDA, CDR2 SQIVND (reference sequence). The V gene lost 7 bases and the J gene lost 4 bases, with 20 bases spanning the gap. As processed by the authors: How many nucleated cells were present was estimated from reference gene primer amplification. Repertoires were generated with immunoSEQ multiplex PCR, while TCRdb's copy carries only in-frame clones and drops some. From that table come the V and J calls and clone size; the DNA was used to work out D and trimming. The table lists about 140,000 clones, about nine tenths of them singletons, with more than 9% in the top ten.

The source is a man aged 45 to 65 with active or convalescent COVID-19. The chain uses TRBV19 and TRBJ1-5, with no clear D. The material sequenced was peripheral blood. CDR3 bases: TGTGCCAGTACCGCGACCCTGACTTACACGAATCAGCCCCAGCATTTT. It translates to CASTATLTYTNQPQHF.